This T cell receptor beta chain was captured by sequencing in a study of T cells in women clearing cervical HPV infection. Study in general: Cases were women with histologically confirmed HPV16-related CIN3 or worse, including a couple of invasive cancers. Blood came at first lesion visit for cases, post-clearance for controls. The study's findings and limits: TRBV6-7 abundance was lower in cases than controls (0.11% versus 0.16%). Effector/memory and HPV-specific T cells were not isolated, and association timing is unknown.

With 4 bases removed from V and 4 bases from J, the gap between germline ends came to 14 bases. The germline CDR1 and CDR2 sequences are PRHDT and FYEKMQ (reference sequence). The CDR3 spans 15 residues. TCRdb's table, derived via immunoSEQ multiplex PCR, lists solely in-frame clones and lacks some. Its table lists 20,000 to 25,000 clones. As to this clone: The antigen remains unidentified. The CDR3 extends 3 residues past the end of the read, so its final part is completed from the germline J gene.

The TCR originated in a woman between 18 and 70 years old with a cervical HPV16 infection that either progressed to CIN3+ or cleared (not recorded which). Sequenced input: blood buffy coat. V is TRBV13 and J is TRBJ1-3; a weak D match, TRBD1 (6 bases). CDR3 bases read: TGTGCCAGCAGCTCGGGACACTTTCAGGGAAACACC. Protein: CASSSGHFQGNT. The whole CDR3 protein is CASSSGHFQGNTIYF.